This T cell receptor (beta chain) originates from a study of T cell responses to AZD1222 COVID-19 vaccine. The table came from immunoSEQ multiplex PCR; TCRdb's copy has only in-frame clones and leaves some out. The repertoire holds about 31,000 clones, with roughly 90% as singletons. As to this clone: Its antigen is unknown.

The CDR3 length is 14 residues. Deletions cut 3 bases from V and 4 bases from J, with 12 bases between. The V gene's germline CDR1 is LNHDA and CDR2 SQIVND (reference sequence). General observations from the study: Just 5 to 7 people given AZD1222 tested seropositive at baseline.

V usage is TRBV19 and J usage is TRBJ1-2; D uncertain. This clonotype was sampled from an adult who received the AZD1222 COVID-19 vaccine. This material consisted of peripheral blood, taken 28 days after the second AZD1222 dose. The DNA for the CDR3 is TGTGCCAGTAGTATGGAAGGATACGGCTATGGCTACACCTTC. Residues: CASSMEGYGYGYTF.